A selection of T cell receptor beta chains follows, all from one sample in a study of neurological immune-mediated disorders. MiXCR, applied by TCRdb to the 5' RACE reads, yields one record per CDR3 protein. This table has about 50,000 distinct CDR3 sequences, under 2% appearing once. Input material: PBMCs. Every receptor here comes from a woman aged 40 to 50 with multiple sclerosis. The CDR3 runs from the conserved cysteine through the conserved F or W. D genes are given only for firm matches. Clone size is given as once, few or many counts, or a class when the clone is expanded.

clone_size	j_call	d_call	v_call	cdr3_length	cdr3_nt	cdr3_aa
many	TRBJ2-1	TRBD2	TRBV20-1	20	TGCAGTGCTAGATTCCCGTGGTCAGCGGGGCCCCACTCTACCTACAATGAGCAGTTCTTC	CSARFPWSAGPHSTYNEQFF
many	TRBJ1-3	.	TRBV12-3/TRBV12-4	12	TGTGCCAGCAGTTTCCGGGGAGACACCATATATTTT	CASSFRGDTIYF
many	TRBJ2-7	.	TRBV9	15	TGTGCCAGCAGCGTAGGGAGGACAGTCGCCTACGAGCAGTACTTC	CASSVGRTVAYEQYF
few	TRBJ2-5	TRBD1	TRBV7-9	13	TGTGCCAGCAGGGGACAGGGCGAGGAGACCCAGTACTTC	CASRGQGEETQYF
many	TRBJ2-5	.	TRBV5-1	16	TGCGCCAGCAGCTTGGGGCAGGGTTCGTACCAAGAGACCCAGTACTTC	CASSLGQGSYQETQYF
many	TRBJ1-2	.	TRBV6-5	15	TGTGCCAGCAGTTCCGGACAGAGTGGAGGCTATGGCTACACCTTC	CASSSGQSGGYGYTF
many	TRBJ1-3	.	TRBV18	15	TGTGCCAGCTCACTCGACCATCACTCTGGAAACACCATATATTTT	CASSLDHHSGNTIYF
many	TRBJ2-7	.	TRBV6-1	14	TGTGCCAGCAGTGAAAGAGCGGGCTCCTACGAGCAGTACTTC	CASSERAGSYEQYF
many	TRBJ2-1	.	TRBV20-1	11	TGCAGTGCTAGAGATGGCAATGAGCAGTTCTTC	CSARDGNEQFF
many	TRBJ2-3	.	TRBV7-9	15	TGTGCCAGCAGCTTCGGTCAGGGGAGGTCAGATACGCAGTATTTT	CASSFGQGRSDTQYF
many	TRBJ2-7	TRBD2	TRBV5-6	15	TGTGCCAGCACCGGGACTAGCGGGGGGGATTACGAGCAGTACTTC	CASTGTSGGDYEQYF
many	TRBJ2-2	.	TRBV12-3/TRBV12-4	14	TGTGCCAGCAGTTTGGGACAGAACACCGGGGAGCTGTTTTTT	CASSLGQNTGELFF
many	TRBJ2-7	TRBD1	TRBV5-1	14	TGCGCCAGCCAAGAGACAGGGAGCTCCTACGAGCAGTACTTC	CASQETGSSYEQYF
many	TRBJ2-7	TRBD1	TRBV6-5	16	TGTGCCAGCAGTCTTCTCTTTGGGACAGGGACCTACGAGCAGTACTTC	CASSLLFGTGTYEQYF
many	TRBJ1-1	.	TRBV7-9	15	TGTGCCAGCAGCCCGTTTAGGGGGATGAACACTGAAGCTTTCTTT	CASSPFRGMNTEAFF
many	TRBJ2-7	.	TRBV20-1	12	TGCAGTGCTAGTGAACTAGCTTACGAGCAGTACTTC	CSASELAYEQYF
many	TRBJ1-4	.	TRBV25-1	11	TGTGCCAGCAGTGAACATGAAAAACTGTTTTTT	CASSEHEKLFF